There are many counts of the clone carrying this T cell receptor (beta chain). Its antigen is as yet unknown. J gave up 5 bases and V 4 bases, and 10 bases lay outside the gene matches. Looked up from germline, CDR1 is SGHDT and CDR2 is YYEEEE. There are 16 residues in the CDR3. These data come from a study of T-cell reconstitution after alpha-beta-depleted transplantation in children. Findings and limits, study-wide: The study reportedly traced alpha-beta T cells about two months after transplant to several hundred expanded graft clones. T cells produced anew were the main source of T-cell counts and diversity one year after transplant. After transplant, high TCRbeta diversity at day 60 in some patients arose from surviving recipient T cells and thymic progenitors.

A library of TCRbeta sequences, prepared with unique molecular identifiers, was generated. From the PCR reads, TCRdb called clonotypes with MiXCR, one entry per CDR3 protein. Here the sample spans over 150,000 distinct CDR3 sequences, approximately 12% being singletons. The specimen was PBMCs, collected before TCRalphabeta/CD19-depleted stem cell transplant. This rearrangement joins TRBV5-6 to TRBJ1-5, with 9 positions matching TRBD1. This TCR was recovered from a boy between 2 and 10 years old with acute myeloid leukemia, due to receive a stem cell transplant. The CDR3 spells CASSRRGTGRDQPQHF. Written as DNA, the CDR3 is TGTGCCAGCAGCCGCCGGGGGACAGGGAGGGATCAGCCCCAGCATTTT. Using reference TRBV5-6 and TRBJ1-5 for the parts outside the CDR3, the full variable domain is DAGVTQSPTHLIKTRGQQVTLRCSPKSGHDTVSWYQQALGQGPQFIFQYYEEEERQRGNFPDRFSGHQFPNYSSELNVNALLLGDSALYLCASSRRGTGRDQPQHFGDGTRLSIL.